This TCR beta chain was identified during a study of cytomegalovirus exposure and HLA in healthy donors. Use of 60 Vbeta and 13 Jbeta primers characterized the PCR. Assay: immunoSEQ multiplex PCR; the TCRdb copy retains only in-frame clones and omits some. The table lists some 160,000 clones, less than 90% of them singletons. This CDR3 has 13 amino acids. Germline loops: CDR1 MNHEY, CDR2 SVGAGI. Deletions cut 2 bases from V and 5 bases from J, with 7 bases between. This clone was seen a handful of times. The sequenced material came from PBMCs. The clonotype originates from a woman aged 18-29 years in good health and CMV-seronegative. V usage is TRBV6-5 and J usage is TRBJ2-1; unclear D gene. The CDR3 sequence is CASSYLSNNEQFF. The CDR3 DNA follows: TGTGCCAGCAGTTACCTTAGTAACAATGAGCAGTTCTTC.